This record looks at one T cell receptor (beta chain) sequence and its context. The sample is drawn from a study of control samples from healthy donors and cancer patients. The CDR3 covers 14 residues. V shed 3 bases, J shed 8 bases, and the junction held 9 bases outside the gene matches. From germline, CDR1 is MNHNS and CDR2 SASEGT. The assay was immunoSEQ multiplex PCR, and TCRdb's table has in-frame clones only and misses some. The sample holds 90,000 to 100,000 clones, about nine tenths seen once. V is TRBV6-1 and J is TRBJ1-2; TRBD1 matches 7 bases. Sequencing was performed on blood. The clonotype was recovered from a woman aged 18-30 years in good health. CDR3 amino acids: CASSEITGDRGYTF. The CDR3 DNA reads TGTGCCAGCAGTGAGATAACAGGGGATAGGGGCTACACCTTC.